These 9 T cell receptor beta chains were sequenced from one sample in a study of T cell repertoires in cytomegalovirus infection. Via MiXCR, TCRdb re-called the reads, giving one row per CDR3 protein. Of 80,000 or so distinct CDR3 sequences in the sample, about 40% were seen once. Their recognized antigens are unknown. This specimen was CD8+ T cells from cultured PBMCs, taken from culture after CMV antigen stimulation. These TCRs come from a human donor in good health (CMV status not recorded). Some clones in this sample may be carry-over from other donors' samples.

This clonotype was observed a few times. This chain joins TRBV7-8 and TRBJ2-7; D is perhaps TRBD1 (6 bases). This CDR3 comprises 14 residues. V lost 0 bases and J 4 bases, leaving 10 bases between the germline ends. Germline CDR1 SGHVS, CDR2 FQNEAQ. The CDR3 protein is CASSLATGQYEQYF. CDR3 coding DNA: TGTGCCAGCAGCTTAGCGACCGGACAGTACGAGCAGTACTTC.

This clonotype was observed a handful of times. The chain is built from TRBV7-2 and TRBJ2-5, with TRBD1 matching over 10 bases. The CDR3 has 15 amino acids. V lost 1 base, J lost 4 bases, and 3 bases stayed unmatched. Germline CDR1 and CDR2: SGHTA and FQGNSA. The CDR3: CASSLVGQGIETQYF. The CDR3 nucleotides read TGTGCCAGCAGCTTAGTGGGACAGGGGATAGAGACCCAGTACTTC.

The chain employs TRBV7-6 and TRBJ2-3; TRBD2 aligns across 7 bases. The germline CDR1 and CDR2 sequences are SGHVS and FNYEAQ. The CDR3 has 13 residues. The trim removed 6 bases at V and 6 bases at J, leaving 6 bases unmatched. The CDR3 loop reads CASSRGEGDTQYF. The CDR3 DNA sequence: TGTGCCAGCAGTCGGGGGGAAGGGGATACGCAGTATTTT.

This clonotype was picked up a small number of times. The chain combines TRBV6-1 with TRBJ2-7, with D hard to call. This CDR3 region has 16 residues. CDR1 is MNHNS, CDR2 SASEGT, per germline. V lost 6 bases to trimming and J lost 2 bases, with 20 bases between them. The CDR3 here is CASRTNRVHMAYEQYF. The CDR3 nucleotides are TGTGCCAGCAGGACGAATCGGGTGCATATGGCCTACGAGCAGTACTTC.

The chain carries TRBV6-6 and TRBJ2-1, with a possible D match to TRBD2 (5 bases). Germline-derived CDR1 and CDR2 are MNHNY and SVGAGI (reference sequence). Trimming removed 7 bases from V and 8 bases from J, with 18 bases in between. The CDR3 covers 14 residues. CDR3 coding DNA: TGTGCCAGCACCCACGGGGTTTGGGTTGATGAGCAGTTCTTC. It yields the protein CASTHGVWVDEQFF.

The chain has TRBV5-1 and TRBJ2-2, with D possibly being TRBD1 or TRBD2 (6 bases each). CDR3 size: 15 residues. V was cut by 4 bases and J by 6 bases, with 16 bases left in between. CDR1 is SGHRS and CDR2 is YFSETQ in the germline V gene. CDR3 protein: CASSLLGGPPGELFF. The CDR3 DNA reads TGCGCCAGCAGCCTTTTGGGGGGCCCCCCCGGGGAGCTGTTTTTT. Drawing the rest from reference TRBV5-1 and TRBJ2-2, the complete variable domain is KAGVTQTPRYLIKTRGQQVTLSCSPISGHRSVSWYQQTPGQGLQFLFEYFSETQRNKGNFPGRFSGRQFSNSRSEMNVSTLELGDSALYLCASSLLGGPPGELFFGEGSRLTVL.

This sequence joins TRBV4-2 and TRBJ2-1; 10 bases line up with TRBD1. In germline, CDR1 is LGHNA, CDR2 YNFKEQ. The CDR3 runs to 16 residues. Trimming removed 0 bases from V and 10 bases from J; junction bases left unmatched: 9. Here the CDR3 reads CASSQEATGGRKEQFF. CDR3 nucleotide sequence: TGTGCCAGCAGCCAAGAGGCGACAGGGGGCAGGAAGGAGCAGTTCTTC.

The V and J genes are TRBV6-2 or TRBV6-3 and TRBJ2-7; possibly TRBD1 or TRBD2 for D (5 bases each). Germline CDR1 is MNHEY and CDR2 is SVGEGT. This CDR3 region has 14 residues. With 4 bases removed from V and 3 bases from J, the gap between germline ends came to 13 bases. CDR3 loop: CASSWIGTDYEQYF. In DNA form, the CDR3 reads TGTGCCAGCAGTTGGATCGGGACGGACTACGAGCAGTACTTC.

This clonotype has at least ten counts. V and J are TRBV7-8 and TRBJ1-1; tentatively, D is TRBD1 (5 bases). Germline loops: CDR1 SGHVS, CDR2 FQNEAQ. This CDR3 is 16 amino acids long. V was cut by 0 bases and J by 5 bases, with 16 bases left in between. The CDR3 DNA reads as TGTGCCAGCAGCTTAGCCTGGGGGAGTTTGGTTACTGAAGCTTTCTTT. It encodes CASSLAWGSLVTEAFF.